This T cell receptor beta chain was sequenced in a study of cytomegalovirus exposure and HLA in healthy donors. Study-level background: In a later analysis, the approximately 110 validation repertoires were reported to have used the same platform as the 600 to 700 first-cohort repertoires.

Germline V lookup: CDR1 SGHRS, CDR2 YFSETQ. V trimming: 4 bases; J trimming: 5 bases; junction bases outside the gene matches: 12. The CDR3 has 16 residues. Data came from immunoSEQ multiplex PCR; TCRdb stores just in-frame clones and leaves some out. The table has about 120,000 clones, around 85% seen once. At least ten counts were recorded for this clone. What it recognizes is unknown. Study-level results: The investigators catalogued 150 to 200 TCR beta chains as cytomegalovirus-associated. Subsequent analysis of the approximately 110 validation repertoires found a tendency for first-cohort TCR clusters to co-occur.

The sample consisted of PBMCs. This clonotype was obtained from a woman aged 25 to 39 in good health and CMV-seronegative. The V gene is TRBV5-1, the J gene TRBJ2-5; 9 bases fit TRBD2. Written as DNA, the CDR3 is TGCGCCAGCAGCCACCCCGGGGCGGGGGGGCCGGAGACCCAGTACTTC. This encodes CASSHPGAGGPETQYF. The whole variable domain, filled in from reference TRBV5-1 and TRBJ2-5, reads KAGVTQTPRYLIKTRGQQVTLSCSPISGHRSVSWYQQTPGQGLQFLFEYFSETQRNKGNFPGRFSGRQFSNSRSEMNVSTLELGDSALYLCASSHPGAGGPETQYFGPGTRLLVL.